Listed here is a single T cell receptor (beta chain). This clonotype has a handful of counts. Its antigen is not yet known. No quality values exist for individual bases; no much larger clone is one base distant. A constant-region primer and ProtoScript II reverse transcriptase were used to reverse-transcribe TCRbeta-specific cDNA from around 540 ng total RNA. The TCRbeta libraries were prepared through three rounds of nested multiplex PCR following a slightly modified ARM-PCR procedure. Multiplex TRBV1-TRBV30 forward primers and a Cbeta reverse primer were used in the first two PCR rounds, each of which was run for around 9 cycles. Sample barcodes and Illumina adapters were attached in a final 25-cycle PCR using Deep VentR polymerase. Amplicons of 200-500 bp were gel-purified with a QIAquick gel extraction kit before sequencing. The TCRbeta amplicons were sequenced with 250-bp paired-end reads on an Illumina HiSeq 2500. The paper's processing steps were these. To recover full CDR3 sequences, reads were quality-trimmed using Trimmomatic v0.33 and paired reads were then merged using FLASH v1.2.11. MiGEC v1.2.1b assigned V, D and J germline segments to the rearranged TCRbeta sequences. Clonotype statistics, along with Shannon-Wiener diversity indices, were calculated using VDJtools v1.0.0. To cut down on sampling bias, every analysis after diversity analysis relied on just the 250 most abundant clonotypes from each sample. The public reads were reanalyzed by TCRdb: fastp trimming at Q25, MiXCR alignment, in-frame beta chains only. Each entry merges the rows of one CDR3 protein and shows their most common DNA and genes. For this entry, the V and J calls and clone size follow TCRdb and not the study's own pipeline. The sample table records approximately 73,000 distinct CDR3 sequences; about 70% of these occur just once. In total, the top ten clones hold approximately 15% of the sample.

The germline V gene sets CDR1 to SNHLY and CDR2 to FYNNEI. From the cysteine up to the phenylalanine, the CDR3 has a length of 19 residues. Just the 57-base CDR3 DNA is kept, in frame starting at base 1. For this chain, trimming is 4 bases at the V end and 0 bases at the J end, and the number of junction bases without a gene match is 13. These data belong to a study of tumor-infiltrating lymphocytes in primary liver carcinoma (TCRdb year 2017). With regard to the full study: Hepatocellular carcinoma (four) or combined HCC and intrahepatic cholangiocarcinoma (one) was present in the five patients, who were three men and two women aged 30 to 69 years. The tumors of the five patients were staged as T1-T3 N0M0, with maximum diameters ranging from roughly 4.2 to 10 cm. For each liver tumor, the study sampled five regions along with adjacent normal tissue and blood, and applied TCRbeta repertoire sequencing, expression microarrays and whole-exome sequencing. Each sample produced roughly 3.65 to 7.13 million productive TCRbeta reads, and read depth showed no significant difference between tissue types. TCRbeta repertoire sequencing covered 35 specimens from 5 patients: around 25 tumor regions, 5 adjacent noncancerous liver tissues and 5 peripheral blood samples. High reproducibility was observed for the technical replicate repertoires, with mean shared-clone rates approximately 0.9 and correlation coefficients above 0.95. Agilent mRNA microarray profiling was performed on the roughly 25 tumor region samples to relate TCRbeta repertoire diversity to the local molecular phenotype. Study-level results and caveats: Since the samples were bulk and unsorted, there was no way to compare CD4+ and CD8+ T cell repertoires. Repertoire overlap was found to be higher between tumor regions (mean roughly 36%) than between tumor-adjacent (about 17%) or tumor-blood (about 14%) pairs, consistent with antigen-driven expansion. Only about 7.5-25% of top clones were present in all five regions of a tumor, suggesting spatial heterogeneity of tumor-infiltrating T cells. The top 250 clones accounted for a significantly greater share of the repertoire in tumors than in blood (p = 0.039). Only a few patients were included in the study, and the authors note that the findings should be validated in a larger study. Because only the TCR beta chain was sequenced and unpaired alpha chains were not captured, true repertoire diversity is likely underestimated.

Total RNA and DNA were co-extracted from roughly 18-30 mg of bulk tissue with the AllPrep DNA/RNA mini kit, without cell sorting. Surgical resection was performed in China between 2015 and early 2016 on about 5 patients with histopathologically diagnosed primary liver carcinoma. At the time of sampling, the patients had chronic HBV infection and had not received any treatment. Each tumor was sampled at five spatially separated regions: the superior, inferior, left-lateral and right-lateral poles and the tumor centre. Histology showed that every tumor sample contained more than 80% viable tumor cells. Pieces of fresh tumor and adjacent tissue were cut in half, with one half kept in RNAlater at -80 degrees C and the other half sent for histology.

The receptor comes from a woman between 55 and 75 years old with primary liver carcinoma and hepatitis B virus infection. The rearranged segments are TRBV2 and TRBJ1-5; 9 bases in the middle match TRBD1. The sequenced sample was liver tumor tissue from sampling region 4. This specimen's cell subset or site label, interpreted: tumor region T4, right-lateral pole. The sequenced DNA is TGTGCCAGCAGTGGGCTCATGACAGGGGGTCGGAGTAGCAATCAGCCCCAGCATTTT. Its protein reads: CASSGLMTGGRSSNQPQHF.